A single sample gave rise to the 17 T cell receptor beta chains below, sequenced in a study of T-cell reconstitution after alpha-beta-depleted transplantation in children. Unique molecular identifiers were incorporated into the prepared TCRbeta library. TCRdb itself ran the PCR reads through MiXCR, one entry per CDR3 protein. The table includes around 94,000 distinct CDR3 sequences, about 6% detected once. Specimen: PBMCs, mostly from graft donor cells, collected 60 days after TCRalphabeta/CD19-depleted stem cell transplant. The receptor source for this set is a female patient aged 2 to 10 who had a stem cell transplant for Fanconi anemia, so the T cells may come from the graft donor.

This clonotype was counted at least ten times. The chain has TRBV12-3 or TRBV12-4 and TRBJ2-7; D is undetermined. The CDR3 spans 13 residues. The germline V and J ends were trimmed by 4 bases and 4 bases, with 11 bases remaining between them. CDR3 loop: CASSSSGLYEQYF. Written as DNA, the CDR3 is TGTGCCAGCAGTTCATCTGGATTATACGAGCAGTACTTC.

This clonotype has a count of ten or more. The chain carries TRBV6-5 and TRBJ2-3, with TRBD2 matching 8 bases. From germline, CDR1 is MNHEY and CDR2 SVGAGI. J gave up 6 bases and V 8 bases, and 10 bases lay outside the gene matches. The CDR3 contains 14 residues. The CDR3: CASYRLARTDTQYF. The CDR3 DNA follows: TGTGCCAGCTATCGACTAGCGAGGACCGATACGCAGTATTTT.

This clonotype was observed many times. This CDR3 reads CASSVVAGGPTDTQYF. CDR3 nucleotide sequence: TGTGCCAGCAGCGTAGTCGCGGGGGGGCCCACAGATACGCAGTATTTT. The V and J genes are TRBV9 and TRBJ2-3, with 9 bases fitting TRBD2. In germline, CDR1 is SGDLS, CDR2 YYNGEE. The CDR3 runs 16 residues. V shed 0 bases, J shed 2 bases, and the junction held 4 bases outside the gene matches.

This clonotype was picked up many times. This rearrangement joins TRBV5-1 to TRBJ1-1; D is uncertain. The germline CDR1 and CDR2 sequences are SGHRS and YFSETQ. This CDR3 is built from 14 residues. Trimming removed 4 bases from V and 0 bases from J, with 10 bases in between. CDR3 nucleotide sequence: TGCGCCAGCAGCCCCTCCAAGGTGAACACTGAAGCTTTCTTT. Translating gives CASSPSKVNTEAFF. Complete variable domain (other parts from reference TRBV5-1 and TRBJ1-1): KAGVTQTPRYLIKTRGQQVTLSCSPISGHRSVSWYQQTPGQGLQFLFEYFSETQRNKGNFPGRFSGRQFSNSRSEMNVSTLELGDSALYLCASSPSKVNTEAFFGQGTRLTVV.

This clonotype was seen many times. The chain combines TRBV7-2 with TRBJ2-7, with D unresolved. The germline V gene encodes CDR1 SGHTA and CDR2 FQGNSA. The CDR3 consists of 14 residues. Trimming took 1 base from V and 2 from J, leaving 9 bases between them. CDR3 sequence: CASSLGPLAYEQYF. In nucleotides, the CDR3 is TGTGCCAGCAGCTTAGGGCCCTTGGCCTACGAGCAGTACTTC.

This clonotype was picked up a small number of times. V and J are TRBV6-2 or TRBV6-3 and TRBJ2-5; D perhaps matches TRBD1 (6 bases). The CDR3 sequence is 12 residues long. Trimming left V 8 bases short and J 5 bases short, with 12 bases between. CDR1 is MNHEY and CDR2 is SVGEGT in the germline V gene. DNA of the CDR3: TGTGCCAGCTTCAGGGGCGTCGAGACCCAGTACTTC. This encodes CASFRGVETQYF.

V usage is TRBV18 and J usage is TRBJ1-5, with 9 bases fitting TRBD1. Germline CDR1 is KGHSH and CDR2 is LQKENI. Unmatched junction bases numbered 2, after V lost 4 bases and J lost 4 bases. CDR3 size: 14 residues. CDR3 sequence reads: CASSRQGGNQPQHF. The CDR3 bases are TGTGCCAGCTCACGACAGGGGGGGAATCAGCCCCAGCATTTT.

This chain links TRBV24-1 with TRBJ2-1; 15 bases align to TRBD2. Germline CDR1 reads KGHDR; CDR2 reads SFDVKD. The junction had 3 bases not matched to a gene; V was cut back by 3 bases and J by 7 bases. This CDR3 has 16 residues. CDR3 protein: CATSDTGTSGRNEQFF. As DNA, the CDR3 is TGTGCCACCAGTGATACCGGGACTAGCGGGAGGAATGAGCAGTTCTTC.

This clonotype was picked up many times. The chain uses TRBV10-3 and TRBJ2-3; the D call may be TRBD1 or TRBD2 (7 bases each). CDR3 length equals 13 residues. V lost 11 bases and J 2 bases, leaving 14 bases between the germline ends. In germline, CDR1 is ENHRY, CDR2 SYGVKD. The CDR3: CASQGGITDTQYF. CDR3 nucleotides: TGTGCCTCCCAGGGGGGGATCACAGATACGCAGTATTTT.

The sample holds many counts of this clonotype. The V call is TRBV30, the J call TRBJ1-2; no definite D call. CDR1 is GTSNPN and CDR2 is SVGIG in the germline V gene (reference sequence). The V and J ends lost 0 bases and 4 bases respectively, with 12 bases between them. The CDR3 loop spans 14 amino acids. The CDR3 loop is CAWSVRTRIYGYTF. In DNA form, the CDR3 reads TGTGCCTGGAGTGTTCGAACCCGAATCTATGGCTACACCTTC.

This clonotype was counted many times. This chain links TRBV12-3 or TRBV12-4 with TRBJ2-1; perhaps TRBD2 as D (5 bases). The CDR3 consists of 15 residues. Trimming took off 0 bases at V and 2 bases at J, with 8 bases between the two ends. The CDR3 protein is CASSLAGVAYNEQFF. Written as DNA, the CDR3 is TGTGCCAGCAGTTTAGCGGGAGTCGCCTACAATGAGCAGTTCTTC.

This clonotype came up many times. The chain combines TRBV11-3 with TRBJ2-1; the D gene is possibly TRBD2 (6 bases). Trimming removed 2 bases at V and 5 bases at J, with 7 bases between. The CDR3 contains 13 residues. The germline V gene encodes CDR1 SGHNT and CDR2 YENEEA. The CDR3 sequence: CASSLTGDNEQFF. CDR3 in DNA: TGTGCCAGCAGCTTAACGGGGGACAATGAGCAGTTCTTC.

This clonotype was counted ten times or more. The chain couples TRBV7-3 to TRBJ2-3; D is perhaps TRBD1 (5 bases). The CDR3 spans 15 residues. CDR1 is SGHTA, CDR2 FQGTGA, per germline. Trimming took 6 bases from V and 4 from J, leaving 17 bases between them. This CDR3 is CASRLGPGWADTQYF. DNA for the CDR3: TGTGCCAGCAGGCTCGGTCCAGGGTGGGCAGATACGCAGTATTTT.

In regard to this clonotype: A much larger clone lies a single base off, so this may be a read error. Because the CDR3 is missing its conserved closing phenylalanine or tryptophan, this is likely a read error. V usage is TRBV7-2 and J usage is TRBJ1-5; 7 bases fit TRBD1. CDR1 SGHTA and CDR2 FQGNSA come from the germline V gene. The CDR3 covers 14 residues. The trim removed 4 bases at V and 5 bases at J, leaving 5 bases unmatched. DNA of the CDR3: TGTGCCAGCAGCTATACAGGGGAAGATCAGCCCCAGCATTAT. Translated, it gives CASSYTGEDQPQHY.

This clonotype has ten or more counts. The chain combines TRBV11-2 with TRBJ2-7; D remains ambiguous. Germline CDR1 is SGHAT and CDR2 is FQNNGV. V dropped 1 base and J dropped 3 bases, with 13 bases sitting between them. The CDR3 has 15 residues. The CDR3 reads CASSLGSAHLYEQYF. CDR3 DNA: TGTGCCAGCAGCTTAGGGTCAGCGCACCTCTACGAGCAGTACTTC.

The chain has TRBV18 and TRBJ2-7; the D is unclear. Trimming left V 0 bases short and J 2 bases short, with 8 bases between. The germline CDR1 and CDR2 sequences are KGHSH and LQKENI. The CDR3 contains 14 residues. The CDR3: CASSPPELAYEQYF. CDR3 nucleotide sequence: TGTGCCAGCTCACCACCCGAACTGGCCTACGAGCAGTACTTC.

At least ten counts were recorded for this clonotype. The chain couples TRBV4-1 to TRBJ1-2, with 7 bases matching TRBD1. The germline V gene has CDR1 MGHRA and CDR2 YSYEKL. The CDR3 covers 12 residues. Trimming removed 9 bases from V and 5 bases from J; junction bases left unmatched: 6. In DNA form, the CDR3 reads TGCGCCAGTAGGGACAGCTGGTATGGCTACACCTTC. It codes for CASRDSWYGYTF.